This T cell receptor (beta chain) emerged from a study of regulatory T cells in long-lasting Graves disease. Study-level findings and limits: Persistent Graves' patients possessed reduced TCR diversity relative to recently diagnosed ones. Accuracy may have suffered from the small sample size.

The time point is: persistent/refractory GD, antithyroid drugs over 5 years with positive TRAb. The TCR library was made from RNA extracted from PBMCs. EDTA tubes received approximately 9 milliliters of collected peripheral blood. Arm-PCR of CDR3 regions with iRepertoire HTBI primers generated TCR beta libraries. Study processing details: Identification yielded around 58 TRBV and around 15 TRBJ segments across samples. TCRdb ran MiXCR on the multiplex PCR reads and lists one entry per CDR3 protein. For this entry, the V and J calls and clone size follow TCRdb and not the study's own pipeline. Among 300,000 to 500,000 distinct CDR3 sequences listed, around 21% were seen once. This CDR3 is built from 13 residues. V shed 11 bases and J 2 bases; nucleotides not matched to a gene: 4. Germline CDR1 reads LNHDA; CDR2 reads SQIVND (reference sequence). As to this clonotype: What it recognizes is unknown.

This TCR derives from a female donor with Graves disease. Sequencing was performed on peripheral blood mononuclear cells (PBMCs), taken when the disease was refractory, from a patient treated with antithyroid drugs. This chain joins TRBV19 and TRBJ2-1; the match to TRBD1 covers 9 bases. CDR3 in amino acids: CASGQGTYNEQFF. As DNA, the CDR3 is TGTGCCTCCGGACAGGGGACCTACAATGAGCAGTTCTTC.